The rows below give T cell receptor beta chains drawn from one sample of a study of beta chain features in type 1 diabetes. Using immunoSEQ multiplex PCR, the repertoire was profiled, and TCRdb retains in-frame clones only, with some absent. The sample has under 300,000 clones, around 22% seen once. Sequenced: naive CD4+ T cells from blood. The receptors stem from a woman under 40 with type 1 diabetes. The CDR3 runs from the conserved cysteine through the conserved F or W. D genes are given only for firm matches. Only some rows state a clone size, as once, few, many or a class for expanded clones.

cdr3_aa: CAWRPPGRSNQPQHF
cdr3_nt: TGTGCCTGGAGACCCCCAGGGCGCAGCAATCAGCCCCAGCATTTT
j_call: TRBJ1-5
clone_size: -
v_call: TRBV30
d_call: -

cdr3_aa: CASSGSGHEQYF
cdr3_nt: TGCGCCAGTAGCGGGAGTGGCCACGAGCAGTACTTC
j_call: TRBJ2-7
clone_size: once
v_call: TRBV5-1
d_call: TRBD2

cdr3_aa: CASSPSGVLGYTF
cdr3_nt: TGTGCCAGCTCACCGAGCGGGGTACTGGGCTACACCTTC
j_call: TRBJ1-2
clone_size: few
v_call: TRBV18
d_call: -

cdr3_aa: CAWTKGLAGEADTQYF
cdr3_nt: TGTGCCTGGACTAAGGGACTAGCGGGAGAAGCTGATACGCAGTATTTT
j_call: TRBJ2-3
clone_size: -
v_call: TRBV30
d_call: TRBD2

cdr3_aa: CASSPDPGSYNEQFF
cdr3_nt: TGCGCCAGCAGCCCAGATCCGGGCTCCTACAATGAGCAGTTCTTC
j_call: TRBJ2-1
clone_size: -
v_call: TRBV5-1
d_call: -

cdr3_aa: CASSVQGVNTQYF
cdr3_nt: TGTGCCAGTAGTGTACAGGGGGTCAATACGCAGTATTTT
j_call: TRBJ2-3
clone_size: once
v_call: TRBV19
d_call: TRBD1

cdr3_aa: CASSLTRLAGDEQYF
cdr3_nt: TGTGCCAGCAGCTTAACCCGCCTAGCGGGCGACGAGCAGTACTTC
j_call: TRBJ2-7
clone_size: -
v_call: TRBV7-3
d_call: TRBD2

cdr3_aa: CASSRGFLTNEKLFF
cdr3_nt: TGCGCCAGCAGCCGAGGGTTTTTGACTAATGAAAAACTGTTTTTT
j_call: TRBJ1-4
clone_size: -
v_call: TRBV4-1
d_call: -

cdr3_aa: CASSPRGHDNEQFF
cdr3_nt: TGTGCCAGCTCACCCAGGGGGCACGACAATGAGCAGTTCTTC
j_call: TRBJ2-1
clone_size: few
v_call: TRBV18
d_call: TRBD1

cdr3_aa: CSVGGPGGVGTDTQYF
cdr3_nt: TGCAGCGTTGGTGGCCCGGGGGGGGTCGGAACAGATACGCAGTATTTT
j_call: TRBJ2-3
clone_size: few
v_call: TRBV29-1
d_call: TRBD2

cdr3_aa: CASSDGYEQYF
cdr3_nt: TGTGCCAGCAGTGACGGGTACGAGCAGTACTTC
j_call: TRBJ2-7
clone_size: few
v_call: TRBV27
d_call: -

cdr3_aa: CASSVTQGQRVTSTDTQYF
cdr3_nt: TGTGCCAGCAGCGTAACCCAGGGACAGAGAGTCACTAGCACAGATACGCAGTATTTT
j_call: TRBJ2-3
clone_size: -
v_call: TRBV9
d_call: TRBD1

cdr3_aa: CASSPLGQNQETQYF
cdr3_nt: TGTGCCAGCTCACCACTGGGACAGAACCAAGAGACCCAGTACTTC
j_call: TRBJ2-5
clone_size: once
v_call: TRBV18
d_call: TRBD1

cdr3_aa: CAILWDWCGTDTQYF
cdr3_nt: TGCGCCATCCTCTGGGACTGGTGCGGCACAGATACGCAGTATTTT
j_call: TRBJ2-3
clone_size: -
v_call: TRBV23-1
d_call: -

cdr3_aa: CAWSVLIGTIYF
cdr3_nt: TGTGCCTGGAGTGTACTAATAGGTACCATATATTTT
j_call: TRBJ1-3
clone_size: -
v_call: TRBV30
d_call: -

cdr3_aa: CAWTVNTEAFF
cdr3_nt: TGTGCCTGGACAGTGAACACTGAAGCTTTCTTT
j_call: TRBJ1-1
clone_size: few
v_call: TRBV30
d_call: -

cdr3_aa: CASSNGRAVNEQFF
cdr3_nt: TGTGCCAGCAGTAACGGGAGGGCCGTCAATGAGCAGTTCTTC
j_call: TRBJ2-1
clone_size: -
v_call: TRBV2
d_call: TRBD2

cdr3_aa: CASSYGLATDTQYF
cdr3_nt: TGTGCCAGCAGTTACGGGCTAGCAACAGATACGCAGTATTTT
j_call: TRBJ2-3
clone_size: -
v_call: TRBV6-6
d_call: -

cdr3_aa: CASSSAGANVLTF
cdr3_nt: TGTGCCAGTTCCTCAGCTGGGGCCAACGTCCTGACTTTC
j_call: TRBJ2-6
clone_size: few
v_call: TRBV2
d_call: -

cdr3_aa: CSNRGITDTQYF
cdr3_nt: TGCAGCAACAGGGGTATCACAGATACGCAGTATTTT
j_call: TRBJ2-3
clone_size: few
v_call: TRBV29-1
d_call: TRBD1

cdr3_aa: CASSVRQGYEQYF
cdr3_nt: TGTGCCAGCAGCGTAAGACAGGGGTACGAGCAGTACTTC
j_call: TRBJ2-7
clone_size: -
v_call: TRBV11-2
d_call: TRBD1

cdr3_aa: CASSQGAVLNTEAFF
cdr3_nt: TGTGCCAGCAGCCAAGGGGCAGTCCTGAACACTGAAGCTTTCTTT
j_call: TRBJ1-1
clone_size: -
v_call: TRBV4-2
d_call: -

cdr3_aa: CASSPREAYGYTF
cdr3_nt: TGTGCCAGCAGCCCCAGGGAAGCCTATGGCTACACCTTC
j_call: TRBJ1-2
clone_size: few
v_call: TRBV6-5
d_call: -

cdr3_aa: CASSRQRETQYF
cdr3_nt: TGTGCCAGCAGCCGACAGAGAGAGACCCAGTACTTC
j_call: TRBJ2-5
clone_size: -
v_call: TRBV6-6
d_call: -

cdr3_aa: CASSQGRTSGSSYEQYF
cdr3_nt: TGTGCCAGCAGCCAAGGTCGAACTAGCGGGAGCTCCTACGAGCAGTACTTC
j_call: TRBJ2-7
clone_size: -
v_call: TRBV4-2
d_call: TRBD2

cdr3_aa: CASSLAGGRLEQYF
cdr3_nt: TGTGCCAGCAGCTTAGCGGGAGGGCGGCTTGAGCAGTACTTC
j_call: TRBJ2-7
clone_size: -
v_call: TRBV7-9
d_call: TRBD2

cdr3_aa: CASSPFASGTPDTQYF
cdr3_nt: TGTGCCAGCAGCCCCTTCGCTAGCGGGACTCCAGATACGCAGTATTTT
j_call: TRBJ2-3
clone_size: -
v_call: TRBV4-2
d_call: TRBD2

cdr3_aa: CASSSQGLNEQFF
cdr3_nt: TGTGCCAGCAGCTCACAGGGATTGAATGAGCAGTTCTTC
j_call: TRBJ2-1
clone_size: few
v_call: TRBV7-3
d_call: -

cdr3_aa: CASSPSGYSGNTIYF
cdr3_nt: TGTGCCAGCAGTCCGTCGGGGTACTCTGGAAACACCATATATTTT
j_call: TRBJ1-3
clone_size: few
v_call: TRBV28
d_call: -

cdr3_aa: CASSQGLATYEQYF
cdr3_nt: TGCGCCAGCAGCCAGGGACTGGCCACCTACGAGCAGTACTTC
j_call: TRBJ2-7
clone_size: -
v_call: TRBV4-1
d_call: -

cdr3_aa: CASSFGGPDTEAFF
cdr3_nt: TGTGCCAGCAGCTTCGGGGGGCCCGACACTGAAGCTTTCTTT
j_call: TRBJ1-1
clone_size: few
v_call: TRBV7-2
d_call: -

cdr3_aa: CASSPGAGETQYF
cdr3_nt: TGTGCCAGCTCACCAGGGGCTGGTGAGACCCAGTACTTC
j_call: TRBJ2-5
clone_size: -
v_call: TRBV18
d_call: -

cdr3_aa: CASSLAPTSNTGELFF
cdr3_nt: TGCGCCAGCAGCTTGGCCCCAACAAGTAACACCGGGGAGCTGTTTTTT
j_call: TRBJ2-2
clone_size: -
v_call: TRBV5-1
d_call: -

cdr3_aa: CAWSGVSSSGNTIYF
cdr3_nt: TGTGCCTGGAGCGGGGTTTCCAGCTCTGGAAACACCATATATTTT
j_call: TRBJ1-3
clone_size: -
v_call: TRBV30
d_call: -

cdr3_aa: CASSKHPGYEKLFF
cdr3_nt: TGTGCCAGCAGCAAACACCCAGGGTACGAAAAACTGTTTTTT
j_call: TRBJ1-4
clone_size: few
v_call: TRBV14
d_call: -

cdr3_aa: CASSLRLASTDTQYF
cdr3_nt: TGTGCCAGCAGCTTAAGACTAGCGAGCACAGATACGCAGTATTTT
j_call: TRBJ2-3
clone_size: -
v_call: TRBV7-3
d_call: TRBD2

cdr3_aa: CASRSLGVAFF
cdr3_nt: TGTGCCAGCAGGAGTCTCGGGGTAGCTTTCTTT
j_call: TRBJ1-1
clone_size: -
v_call: TRBV2
d_call: -

cdr3_aa: CASSLWVGQRANTEAFF
cdr3_nt: TGTGCCAGCAGTTTATGGGTGGGACAGCGCGCGAACACTGAAGCTTTCTTT
j_call: TRBJ1-1
clone_size: few
v_call: TRBV28
d_call: TRBD1

cdr3_aa: CASSRTGAGANVLTF
cdr3_nt: TGTGCCAGCAGCCGTACAGGGGCTGGGGCCAACGTCCTGACTTTC
j_call: TRBJ2-6
clone_size: -
v_call: TRBV7-3
d_call: TRBD1

cdr3_aa: CASRRTGTYNQPQHF
cdr3_nt: TGTGCCAGCAGGAGGACAGGGACCTACAATCAGCCCCAGCATTTT
j_call: TRBJ1-5
clone_size: few
v_call: TRBV7-2
d_call: TRBD1

cdr3_aa: CSVVAFAGAGRETQYF
cdr3_nt: TGCAGCGTTGTTGCGTTCGCGGGAGCTGGGAGAGAGACCCAGTACTTC
j_call: TRBJ2-5
clone_size: -
v_call: TRBV29-1
d_call: TRBD2

cdr3_aa: CSVERGEKLFF
cdr3_nt: TGCAGCGTTGAACGGGGGGAAAAACTGTTTTTT
j_call: TRBJ1-4
clone_size: -
v_call: TRBV29-1
d_call: -

cdr3_aa: CASSLELHDIQYF
cdr3_nt: TGTGCCAGCAGCTTAGAGCTCCACGACATTCAGTACTTC
j_call: TRBJ2-4
clone_size: -
v_call: TRBV7-9
d_call: -